The rows below give T cell receptor beta chains drawn from one sample of a study of T cell responses to AZD1222 COVID-19 vaccine. Profiled with immunoSEQ multiplex PCR; TCRdb holds only in-frame clones, not every one. The sample shows approximately 130,000 clones, 85% to 95% of them seen only once. The sample was peripheral blood, taken on day 0 of AZD1222 vaccination. The source is an adult in good health. Each CDR3 is given with its conserved first and last residue. D genes are given only for firm matches. The size of a clone is reported for some rows only, either as once, few or many, or as a class for expanded clones.

TRBV5-1,TRBJ2-4,14,-,-,CASSSPGTKNIQYF,TGCGCCAGCAGCTCACCGGGAACCAAAAACATTCAGTACTTC
TRBV6-5,TRBJ1-5,13,-,-,CASSHREREPQHF,TGTGCCAGCAGCCACAGGGAGAGGGAGCCCCAGCATTTT
TRBV21-1,TRBJ1-1,14,-,-,CASSPMDRAEKAFF,TGTGCCAGCAGCCCAATGGACAGGGCGGAGAAAGCTTTCTTT
TRBV5-1,TRBJ1-1,16,-,-,CASSYGRDLINTEAFF,TGCGCCAGCAGCTATGGACGGGACCTGATTAACACTGAAGCTTTCTTT
TRBV7-2,TRBJ2-2,17,-,-,CASSSRGPPGNTGELFF,TGTGCCAGCAGCTCGCGAGGTCCCCCAGGGAACACCGGGGAGCTGTTTTTT
TRBV18,TRBJ1-5,13,-,-,CASSPNLNQPQHF,TGTGCCAGCTCACCTAACCTCAATCAGCCCCAGCATTTT
TRBV2,TRBJ1-2,14,-,-,CASSENTSNYGYTF,TGTGCCAGCAGTGAAAACACCTCTAACTATGGCTACACCTTC
TRBV9,TRBJ1-2,16,-,-,CASSAGGFYLNYGYTF,TGTGCCAGCAGCGCGGGGGGGTTTTACCTTAACTATGGCTACACCTTC
TRBV10-3,TRBJ2-2,14,-,-,CAISPREDSGELFF,TGTGCCATCAGTCCCAGGGAGGATAGCGGGGAGCTGTTTTTT
TRBV10-1,TRBJ1-5,13,-,-,CASSESGGQPQHF,TGCGCCAGCAGTGAGTCGGGAGGTCAGCCCCAGCATTTT
TRBV18,TRBJ1-2,15,TRBD1,-,CASSPVDREFYGYTF,TGTGCCAGCTCACCAGTGGACAGGGAGTTCTATGGCTACACCTTC
TRBV27,TRBJ2-2,17,-,-,CASSLLGPPPRPGELFF,TGTGCCAGCAGTTTACTCGGACCTCCCCCTCGTCCGGGGGAGCTGTTTTTT
TRBV18,TRBJ1-2,15,-,-,CASSPVGATMGGYTF,TGTGCCAGCTCACCAGTAGGGGCGACTATGGGAGGCTACACCTTC
TRBV9,TRBJ1-2,12,-,-,CASSVPQGGYTF,TGTGCCAGCAGCGTACCCCAGGGTGGCTACACCTTC
TRBV5-1,TRBJ1-2,15,-,-,CASSLGRGFNYGYTF,TGCGCCAGCAGCTTGGGCAGGGGATTTAACTATGGCTACACCTTC
TRBV7-9,TRBJ1-4,14,TRBD1,-,CASSPGQGARKLFF,TGTGCCAGCAGCCCTGGACAGGGGGCGAGGAAACTGTTTTTT
TRBV6-5,TRBJ1-5,13,TRBD1,-,CASQGTGGQPQHF,TGTGCCAGCCAGGGGACAGGGGGTCAGCCCCAGCATTTT
TRBV19,TRBJ1-5,16,-,-,CASSIAWGGSNQPQHF,TGTGCCAGTAGTATTGCCTGGGGGGGTAGCAATCAGCCCCAGCATTTT
TRBV6-5,TRBJ2-1,14,-,-,CASSLGRPGHEQFF,TGTGCCAGCAGCCTGGGACGGCCGGGCCATGAGCAGTTCTTC
TRBV10-3,TRBJ1-1,13,TRBD1,-,CAIRAGGNTEAFF,TGTGCCATCCGGGCAGGGGGCAACACTGAAGCTTTCTTT
TRBV6-5,TRBJ1-6,13,-,-,CASMISYNSPLHF,TGTGCCAGCATGATCTCCTATAATTCACCCCTCCACTTT
TRBV4-2,TRBJ2-7,14,-,-,CASSQETGTYEQYF,TGTGCCAGCAGCCAAGAGACTGGAACCTACGAGCAGTACTTC
TRBV6-5,TRBJ1-5,14,-,-,CASSQHGGNQPQHF,TGTGCCAGCAGTCAACACGGTGGCAATCAGCCCCAGCATTTT
TRBV27,TRBJ1-1,14,TRBD1,-,CASRYRDSDTEAFF,TGTGCCAGCAGATACCGGGACAGCGACACTGAAGCTTTCTTT
TRBV18,TRBJ2-2,14,-,-,CASSPEVNTGELFF,TGTGCCAGCTCACCAGAAGTGAACACCGGGGAGCTGTTTTTT
TRBV10-3,TRBJ2-1,14,-,-,CAISLDYASYEQFF,TGTGCCATCAGCCTCGACTATGCGAGTTATGAGCAGTTCTTC
TRBV13,TRBJ1-4,13,TRBD1,few,CASSFHRGEKLFF,TGTGCCAGCAGCTTCCACAGGGGGGAAAAACTGTTTTTT
TRBV18,TRBJ2-1,13,-,once,CASEDTGLGEQFF,TGTGCCAGCGAAGATACAGGGCTAGGGGAGCAGTTCTTC
TRBV6-4,TRBJ2-1,16,TRBD2,-,CASSVSGTSGYNEQFF,TGTGCCAGCAGTGTCTCCGGGACTAGCGGCTACAATGAGCAGTTCTTC